The 21 T cell receptor beta chains in this list originate from one sample, sequenced in a study of identical twins' blood T cells. TCRdb used MiXCR to reprocess the 5' RACE reads, holding one entry per CDR3 protein. This table has roughly 340,000 distinct CDR3 sequences, 25% to 35% appearing once. Sequences were obtained from PBMCs. The receptors originated from a woman aged 18-49 years in good health.

This chain uses TRBV7-3 with TRBJ1-1; unclear D gene. V lost 5 bases and J lost 5, with 21 bases in between. The CDR3 is made up of 16 amino acids. Germline V lookup: CDR1 SGHTA, CDR2 FQGTGA. CDR3 DNA: TGTGCCAGCAGCCTCTTGGGAGCCCCTGAGGTTACTGAAGCTTTCTTT. Translating it yields CASSLLGAPEVTEAFF.

This clonotype appeared many times. The V call is TRBV19, the J call TRBJ1-3; unclear D gene. Trimming removed 5 bases from V and 0 bases from J, with 8 bases in between. The germline CDR1 and CDR2 sequences are LNHDA and SQIVND (reference sequence). The CDR3 is 14 amino acids. The CDR3 DNA sequence: TGTGCCAGTAGTGCCGGGATCTCTGGAAACACCATATATTTT. Residues: CASSAGISGNTIYF.

This clonotype was detected ten times or more. The chain combines TRBV29-1 with TRBJ1-1; D ambiguous. V lost 1 base, J lost 5 bases, and 5 bases lay in between. The germline gives CDR1 SQVTM, CDR2 ANQGSEA. This CDR3 spans 11 amino acids. The DNA for the CDR3 is TGCAGCGTTGAAGGAAGAACTGAAGCTTTCTTT. Protein sequence: CSVEGRTEAFF.

This clonotype was seen many times. The chain recombines TRBV7-9 with TRBJ1-1; D may be TRBD1 (5 bases). The CDR3 spans 14 residues. CDR1 is SEHNR, CDR2 FQNEAQ, per germline (reference sequence). The germline V and J ends were trimmed by 6 bases and 4 bases, with 15 bases remaining between them. The CDR3 region has the DNA TGTGCCAGCAGGTTGACTAACAGGTTCACTGAAGCTTTCTTT. This encodes CASRLTNRFTEAFF.

This clonotype has more than one count but fewer than ten. The chain has TRBV6-6 and TRBJ1-3, with unresolved D. V was trimmed by 2 bases and J by 4 bases, leaving 12 bases between them. Germline lookup yields CDR1 MNHNY and CDR2 SVGAGI (reference sequence). This CDR3 region has 15 residues. CDR3 in DNA: TGTGCCAGCAGTTACCCCGGAGGGAACGGAAACACCATATATTTT. Protein sequence: CASSYPGGNGNTIYF.

This chain connects TRBV5-1 to TRBJ1-1; 9 bases map to TRBD1. The CDR3 is 14 residues long. Germline V CDR1 and CDR2: SGHRS, YFSETQ. Trimming at V came to 4 bases and at J to 5 bases, leaving 6 bases not matched to a gene. The DNA for the CDR3 is TGCGCCAGCAGCCTGGACAGGGGAAGGACTGAAGCTTTCTTT. It codes for CASSLDRGRTEAFF. Full variable domain (missing parts from reference TRBV5-1 and TRBJ1-1): KAGVTQTPRYLIKTRGQQVTLSCSPISGHRSVSWYQQTPGQGLQFLFEYFSETQRNKGNFPGRFSGRQFSNSRSEMNVSTLELGDSALYLCASSLDRGRTEAFFGQGTRLTVV.

This chain connects TRBV7-2 to TRBJ1-2; no firm D call. The CDR3 length is 14 residues. The ends were cut back, 2 bases at V and 3 bases at J, with 10 bases in the middle. Looked up from germline, CDR1 is SGHTA and CDR2 is FQGNSA. CDR3 DNA sequence: TGTGCCAGCAGCTTACGGGTTGGTGACTATGGCTACACCTTC. This encodes CASSLRVGDYGYTF. The full variable domain, with the rest looked up from reference TRBV7-2 and TRBJ1-2, is GAGVSQSPSNKVTEKGKDVELRCDPISGHTALYWYRQSLGQGLEFLIYFQGNSAPDKSGLPSDRFSAERTGGSVSTLTIQRTQQEDSAVYLCASSLRVGDYGYTFGSGTRLTVV.

A word on this clonotype: At one end the junction does not follow the germline gene, possibly because of a read error. The chain uses TRBV3-1 and TRBJ1-2, with D possibly being TRBD1 (5 bases). The germline CDR1 and CDR2 sequences are LGHDT and YNNKEL (reference sequence). The CDR3 has 12 amino acids. The CDR3 sequence is CASSDRDYGHTF. The CDR3 nucleotides are TGTGCCAGCTCCGACCGGGACTATGGCCACACCTTC.

The table lists this clonotype with many counts. The gene calls are TRBV6-5 and TRBJ1-4; unclear D gene. The CDR3 is 13 residues long. Between the trimmed V and J ends, which lost 2 bases and 4 bases, there was a span of 5 bases. CDR1 is MNHEY, CDR2 SVGAGI, per germline. The CDR3: CASSYAGNEKLFF. The CDR3 DNA follows: TGTGCCAGCAGTTACGCGGGTAATGAAAAACTGTTTTTT.

This chain uses TRBV20-1 with TRBJ2-7; 12 bases align to TRBD2. The length of the CDR3 is 13 residues. Germline V gene lookup returns CDR1 DFQATT and CDR2 SNEGSKA (reference sequence). After removal of 4 bases from V and 5 bases from J, the junction contained 3 bases not matched to a gene. CDR3 nucleotide sequence: TGCAGTGCTACCCGGACTAGCGGGGACGAGCAGTACTTC. It encodes CSATRTSGDEQYF.

This chain links TRBV5-1 with TRBJ2-3; D is unresolved. V was pared by 0 bases and J by 0 bases, with 5 bases between. CDR1 is SGHRS, CDR2 YFSETQ, per germline. The CDR3 is made up of 14 amino acids. In DNA, the CDR3 is TGCGCCAGCAGCTTGGGGTGGAGCACAGATACGCAGTATTTT. As protein: CASSLGWSTDTQYF. Full variable domain (rest looked up from reference TRBV5-1 and TRBJ2-3): KAGVTQTPRYLIKTRGQQVTLSCSPISGHRSVSWYQQTPGQGLQFLFEYFSETQRNKGNFPGRFSGRQFSNSRSEMNVSTLELGDSALYLCASSLGWSTDTQYFGPGTRLTVL.

This clonotype came up many times. The J gene is TRBJ2-5, the V gene TRBV6-1; D not certain. This CDR3 is built from 10 residues. Germline CDR1 is MNHNS and CDR2 is SASEGT. Trimming removed 6 bases at V and 5 bases at J, with 4 bases between. CDR3 protein: CASREETQYF. The CDR3 DNA sequence: TGTGCCAGCAGAGAGGAGACCCAGTACTTC.

This clonotype was seen a handful of times. The rearrangement uses TRBV10-3 and TRBJ2-7; TRBD1 aligns across 7 bases. CDR3 length: 17 residues. Unmatched junction bases numbered 22, after V lost 11 bases and J lost 3 bases. Germline assignment: CDR1 ENHRY and CDR2 SYGVKD. The CDR3: CAAGDGRDRQKIYEQYF. CDR3 in DNA: TGTGCCGCCGGGGACGGCCGGGACAGACAAAAAATCTACGAGCAGTACTTC.

The genes are TRBV20-1 and TRBJ1-5, with 7 bases identical to TRBD1. Germline lookup yields CDR1 DFQATT and CDR2 SNEGSKA (reference sequence). The CDR3 spans 15 residues. Trimming at V came to 6 bases and at J to 3 bases, leaving 11 bases not matched to a gene. This CDR3 reads CSAARGGQYNQPQHF. CDR3 nucleotides: TGCAGTGCCGCCAGAGGGGGACAGTACAATCAGCCCCAGCATTTT.

This clonotype was counted a few times. This sequence joins TRBV5-1 and TRBJ1-1; D not certain. This CDR3 spans 14 amino acids. The V gene lost 0 bases and the J gene lost 6 bases, with 12 bases spanning the gap. Germline CDR1 and CDR2: SGHRS and YFSETQ. The CDR3 region is CASSLEPTLPEAFF. CDR3 nucleotide sequence: TGCGCCAGCAGCTTGGAGCCGACACTCCCTGAAGCTTTCTTT.

This chain uses TRBV30 with TRBJ1-6; no reliable D call. The germline V gene has CDR1 GTSNPN and CDR2 SVGIG (reference sequence). V lost 0 bases and J lost 4, with 13 bases in between. The CDR3 has 16 residues. The CDR3 sequence is CAWSVLGVGYNSPLHF. The CDR3 DNA is TGTGCCTGGAGTGTACTCGGTGTCGGTTATAATTCACCCCTCCACTTT. Together with reference TRBV30 and TRBJ1-6, the CDR3 gives the full variable domain: SQTIHQWPATLVQPVGSPLSLECTVEGTSNPNLYWYRQAAGRGLQLLFYSVGIGQISSEVPQNLSASRPQDRQFILSSKKLLLSDSGFYLCAWSVLGVGYNSPLHFGNGTRLTVT.

The rearrangement uses TRBV20-1 and TRBJ2-1, with 7 bases aligning to TRBD1. Germline V lookup: CDR1 DFQATT, CDR2 SNEGSKA (reference sequence). The CDR3 consists of 16 residues. Losses at the gene ends were 1 base for V and 4 bases for J; bases not matched to a gene: 10. CDR3 loop: CSARARKGGSYNEQFF. CDR3 nucleotide sequence: TGCAGTGCTAGAGCAAGAAAAGGGGGCTCATACAATGAGCAGTTCTTC.

V gene TRBV29-1 combines with J gene TRBJ1-2; unclear D gene. The CDR3 spans 11 residues. V lost 4 bases, J lost 5 bases, and 8 bases lay in between. Germline V gene sequence: CDR1 SQVTM, CDR2 ANQGSEA. The CDR3 region is CSVVYRYGYTF. The CDR3, as DNA: TGCAGCGTTGTTTACCGGTATGGCTACACCTTC.

This clonotype was seen a few times. A read error may account for a junction end that differs from germline. The rearrangement links TRBV11-2 to TRBJ1-1, with a possible D match to TRBD1 (5 bases). This CDR3 is built from 15 residues. The V gene's germline CDR1 is SGHAT and CDR2 FQNNGV. The CDR3 DNA reads TGTGCCAGCAGCTTAGTTGGCAGGGAAGGGACTGAGGCTTTCTTT. Its translation is CASSLVGREGTEAFF.

The genes are TRBV20-1 and TRBJ2-5; 7 positions match TRBD2. CDR1 DFQATT and CDR2 SNEGSKA come from the germline V gene (reference sequence). The CDR3 has 14 residues. V was clipped by 1 base and J by 2 bases; unmatched bases: 4. CDR3 loop: CSARVAAGQETQYF. As DNA, the CDR3 is TGCAGTGCTAGAGTGGCAGCGGGGCAAGAGACCCAGTACTTC.

Comment on this clonotype: Since no conserved phenylalanine or tryptophan closes the CDR3, a read error is the likely cause. The chain recombines TRBV12-3 or TRBV12-4 with TRBJ2-7, with no clear D. V was shortened by 6 bases and J by 7 bases, with 19 bases between the two germline ends. The CDR3 is 14 amino acids. The CDR3 spells CASSQSRRLSEQYL. The CDR3 coding sequence is TGTGCCAGCAGCCAAAGCAGACGACTCAGTGAGCAGTACCTC.